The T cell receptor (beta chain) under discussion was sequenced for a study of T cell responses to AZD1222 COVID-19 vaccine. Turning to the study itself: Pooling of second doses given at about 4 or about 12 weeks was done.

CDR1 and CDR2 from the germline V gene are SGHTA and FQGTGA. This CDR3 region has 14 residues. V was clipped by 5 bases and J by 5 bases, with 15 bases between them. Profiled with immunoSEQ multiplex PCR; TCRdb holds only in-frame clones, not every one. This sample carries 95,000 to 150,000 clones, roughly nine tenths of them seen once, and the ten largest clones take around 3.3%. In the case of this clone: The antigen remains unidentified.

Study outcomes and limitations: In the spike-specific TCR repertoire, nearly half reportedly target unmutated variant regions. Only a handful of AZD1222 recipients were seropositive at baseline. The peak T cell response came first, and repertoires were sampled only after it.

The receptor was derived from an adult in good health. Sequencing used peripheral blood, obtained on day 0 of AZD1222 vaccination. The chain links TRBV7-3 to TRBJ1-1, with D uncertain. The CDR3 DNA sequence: TGTGCCAGCAGCCCCTTTCCCGACGGGACTGAAGCTTTCTTT. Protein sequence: CASSPFPDGTEAFF. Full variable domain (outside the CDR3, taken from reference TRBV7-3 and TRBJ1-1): GAGVSQTPSNKVTEKGKYVELRCDPISGHTALYWYRQSLGQGPEFLIYFQGTGAADDSGLPNDRFFAVRPEGSVSTLKIQRTERGDSAVYLCASSPFPDGTEAFFGQGTRLTVV.